The TCR beta chain described here comes from a study of regulatory T cells in long-lasting Graves disease. Study in general: Antithyroid drugs had been taken under 3 months by newly diagnosed Graves' patients.

Time point defined: newly diagnosed GD, antithyroid drugs for less than 3 months. Researchers made the TCR library from RNA that was extracted from PBMCs. An endocrinology department in Xi'an, China, supplied the patients. Germline V gene sequence: CDR1 SQVTM, CDR2 ANQGSEA. V gave up 4 bases and J gave up 3 bases; unmatched junction bases: 9. The CDR3 sequence is 14 residues long. This clonotype was seen a few times. In building TCR beta libraries, iRepertoire HTBI primers were used together with Arm-PCR of CDR3 regions. TCRdb reprocessed the multiplex PCR reads via MiXCR and lists one record per CDR3 protein. This repertoire shows 550,000 to 650,000 distinct CDR3 sequences, approximately 16% found once; its top ten account for more than 10%. These data also formed part of another study, on T cells in Graves' hyperthyroidism and ophthalmopathy. That source adds: Graves' hyperthyroidism without ophthalmopathy progression within 18 months was termed stable. HTBI primers were used for first-round RT-PCR of the TCR CDR3.

The sequencing here drew on peripheral blood mononuclear cells (PBMCs), taken at new diagnosis, from a patient treated with antithyroid drugs. The gene calls are TRBV29-1 and TRBJ2-7, with 7 bases aligning to TRBD2. The source of this sequence is a young man with Graves disease. The CDR3 loop reads CSVVRRERGYEQYF. For the CDR3, the DNA is TGCAGCGTTGTTAGGCGGGAGAGGGGCTACGAGCAGTACTTC.